This is a list of T cell receptor beta chains from one sample in a study of OX40 agonist ivuxolimab in advanced cancers. TCRdb keeps only in-frame clones here, not all; method: immunoSEQ multiplex PCR. The sample consists of 50,000 or so clones, about 80% of them appearing once. This material consisted of CD4+ or CD8+ T cells sorted from blood, taken in a trial of the OX40 agonist ivuxolimab. These receptors all come from an adult with an advanced solid tumor such as melanoma, head and neck, liver or kidney cancer. Both conserved end residues are part of each CDR3. A D gene is named only where the DNA matches it firmly. Some rows mark clone size as missing; the rest say once, few, many or name a class of expanded clone.

j_gene	d_gene	v_gene	abundance	len	CDR3nt	CDR3aa
TRBJ2-7	-	TRBV5-1	-	13	TGCGCCAGCAGCTTGTTAGGGGACTACGAGCAGTACTTC	CASSLLGDYEQYF
TRBJ2-3	TRBD2	TRBV5-1	-	15	TGCGCCAGCAGCTTGGGGCTAGCGGGAGTAGATACGCAGTATTTT	CASSLGLAGVDTQYF
TRBJ2-5	-	TRBV7-2	-	14	TGTGCCAGCAGCCAGACCTGGACGTCAGAGACCCAGTACTTC	CASSQTWTSETQYF
TRBJ2-5	TRBD1	TRBV5-1	-	14	TGCGCCAGCAGCCTAGAAAGGGGGACAGTCTCTTTGTACTTC	CASSLERGTVSLYF
TRBJ1-4	TRBD1	TRBV5-1	-	20	TGCGCCAGCAGCCTTGGGACAGGGGGGGCACCCTCCACCTTGTATGAAAAACTGTTTTTT	CASSLGTGGAPSTLYEKLFF
TRBJ2-2	-	TRBV19	-	13	TGTGCCAGTAGTCGGGGGCGCACCGGGGAGCTGTTTTTT	CASSRGRTGELFF
TRBJ2-7	TRBD2	TRBV5-1	-	16	TGCGCCAGCAGCTCCCCCCCCCTAGCGGCGCCCTACGAGCAGTACTTC	CASSSPPLAAPYEQYF
TRBJ2-5	-	TRBV6-6	-	15	TGTGCCAGCAGTTACCCACAGGGAGTCCAAGAGACCCAGTACTTC	CASSYPQGVQETQYF
TRBJ2-5	TRBD2	TRBV4-1	once	17	TGCGCCAGCAGCCAGGGTCCTCTAGCGGGGGGACAAGAGACCCAGTACTTC	CASSQGPLAGGQETQYF
TRBJ2-5	-	TRBV2	-	16	TGTGCCAGCAGTCGCCAACCGGTTGGAGCCCAAGAGACCCAGTACTTC	CASSRQPVGAQETQYF
TRBJ2-7	-	TRBV28	-	13	TGTGCCAGCAGGACAGGACAGTCCTACGAGCAGTACTTC	CASRTGQSYEQYF
TRBJ1-5	TRBD1	TRBV18	-	16	TGTGCCAGCTCACCTGTAGGACAGGGGATGAATCAGCCCCAGCATTTT	CASSPVGQGMNQPQHF
TRBJ2-4	-	TRBV28	once	14	TGTGCCAGCACCTTGCAGGGGACCAAAAACATTCAGTACTTC	CASTLQGTKNIQYF
TRBJ1-1	-	TRBV7-3	once	13	TGTGCCAGCAGCTTACACCAGAACACTGAAGCTTTCTTT	CASSLHQNTEAFF
TRBJ2-1	-	TRBV18	-	17	TGTGCCAGCTCACCACCGTCCAGCTTGAGCTCCTACAATGAGCAGTTCTTC	CASSPPSSLSSYNEQFF
TRBJ2-1	TRBD2	TRBV6-1	-	13	TGTGCCAGCACCGGACTAGCGGGAAATGAGCAGTTCTTC	CASTGLAGNEQFF
TRBJ2-1	TRBD2	TRBV6-5	-	16	TGTGCCAGCAGTTACGTAGGCGGGAGGGCCTTTAGTGAGCAGTTCTTC	CASSYVGGRAFSEQFF
TRBJ2-1	-	TRBV21-1	-	15	TGTGCCAGCAGCAAAAACAGGGGAACGTACAATGAGCAGTTCTTC	CASSKNRGTYNEQFF
TRBJ2-2	-	TRBV28	-	13	TGTGCCAGCAGTTTCAGGGGGGCCGGGGAGCTGTTTTTT	CASSFRGAGELFF
TRBJ2-7	TRBD2	TRBV18	-	14	TGTGCCAGCTCACTAGCGGGCCTTCAATACGAGCAGTACTTC	CASSLAGLQYEQYF
TRBJ1-4	TRBD1	TRBV5-4	-	14	TGTGCCAGCAGCCCGGGACAGAGGAATGAAAAACTGTTTTTT	CASSPGQRNEKLFF
TRBJ2-7	-	TRBV5-1	-	13	TGCGCCAGCAGCTTAGACACCAGGGGACAACCGGACTTC	CASSLDTRGQPDF
TRBJ1-1	-	TRBV5-4	-	13	TGTGCCAGCAAGGGAGGCGAGAACACTGAAGCTTTCTTT	CASKGGENTEAFF
TRBJ2-5	-	TRBV5-1	-	14	TGCGCCAGCAGCTTGGCGACAGGACAAGAGACCCAGTACTTC	CASSLATGQETQYF
TRBJ2-1	-	TRBV4-1	-	15	TGCGCCAGCAGCCCACAGTCACGAAACTACAATGAGCAGTTCTTC	CASSPQSRNYNEQFF
TRBJ1-1	TRBD1	TRBV6-1	-	13	TGTGCCAGCAGGACAGGGCAGGTAACTGAAGCTTTCTTT	CASRTGQVTEAFF